The subject of this entry is one T cell receptor (beta chain). The data belong to a study of blood T cell repertoires in COVID-19. Study overall: Samples came from the United States, Italy and Spain, spanning acute and convalescent COVID-19.

The J segment lost 9 bases and the V segment lost 6 bases, leaving 5 bases of the junction unmatched. In germline, CDR1 is SNHLY, CDR2 FYNNEI. The CDR3 is 12 amino acids. Method: immunoSEQ multiplex PCR; TCRdb's copy keeps in-frame clones and lacks some. Here the sample spans 310,000 or so clones, around 90% being singletons. What was sequenced was PBMCs or T cells enriched from blood (not recorded which). The chain carries TRBV2 and TRBJ2-1; 7 positions agree with TRBD1. This TCR was recovered from a woman younger than 35 with acute COVID-19. The CDR3 DNA is TGTGCCAGCAGGTCCGGACAGGTTGAGCAGTTCTTC. Protein sequence: CASRSGQVEQFF.